This T cell receptor (beta chain) was observed in a study of T cells in Graves' hyperthyroidism and ophthalmopathy (dated by TCRdb to between 2019 and 2020). Regarding the research as a whole: Peripheral blood samples were taken at the time of initial diagnosis, prior to any treatment. To identify distinguishing TCR V-J signatures, a discovery cohort of around 98 patients was used, comprising under 45 with Graves' ophthalmopathy and some 60 with stable Graves' hyperthyroidism. An independent validation cohort of 18 to 20 hyperthyroidism patients and approximately 17 patients who later progressed to ophthalmopathy tested prospective prediction of ophthalmopathy. For training and testing, the 80 to 100 patients in the discovery cohort were randomly divided in a 7:3 ratio. In roughly six Graves' hyperthyroidism patients, the study also compared T-cell repertoires from thyroid tissue with T-cell repertoires from blood. Once sampling was done, hyperthyroidism patients were given methimazole at a starting dose of 30 mg daily, whereas ophthalmopathy patients were given high-dose intravenous methylprednisolone. The paper describes TCR Vbeta CDR3 sequencing of 120 to 150 peripheral blood samples, made up of under 50 ophthalmopathy patients, 70 to 75 hyperthyroidism patients and approximately 17 progressor patients. The investigation overall reported the following: Sample size was not statistically predetermined, and investigators were not blinded to group allocation. Most expanded thyroid clonotypes (frequency above 0.001) were also found in blood, which suggests that blood repertoires may mirror thyroid immune responses. During validation, the model predicted progression to ophthalmopathy a median of around 7 months ahead of onset, with more than 55% sensitivity and more than 72% specificity. In cross-validation, a model built on a 13 V-J signature told ophthalmopathy apart from stable hyperthyroidism with 85% to 90% sensitivity and roughly 83% specificity, and in testing the same model reached 80%/75%.

A patient counted as having stable Graves' hyperthyroidism if no progression to ophthalmopathy occurred over 18 months of follow-up. Hyperthyroidism patients were newly diagnosed, had a disease duration of under 2 months, and were aged 18 to 65 years. Exclusion was applied to patients with uncontrolled infections, other autoimmune diseases, pregnancy or lactation. Diagnoses relied on clinical symptoms, serum thyroxine and TRAb, thyroid ultrasound and orbital computed tomography. Ficoll-Paque density gradient centrifugation was used to isolate PBMCs from 9.5 to 10 ml of fresh peripheral blood. Total RNA was extracted using Trizol reagent, and RNA quality was assessed on an Agilent 2100 Bioanalyzer. This clonotype was seen a few times. Its binding antigen is unknown. No qualities accompany the bases; no much larger clone lies one base away. The TCR beta CDR3 regions were amplified from the RNA transcripts. The TCR CDR3 was subjected to a first round of RT-PCR using the HTBI primer set and the Qiagen OneStep RT-PCR kit. A second multiplex PCR round built the libraries, followed by size selection and purification. Sequencing of the libraries was done on an Illumina HiSeq2000 using paired-end 100 bp reads. On the authors' methods: Raw data were processed with SOAPnuke, discarding reads with adapters, uncalled bases, mean Phred below 15, or no exact constant-primer or identifier match. High-quality paired reads were merged with COPE v1.2.5, and unique nucleotide sequences were defined as clonotypes. MiTCR v1.1 was used to align clonotypes to the IMGT TRBV, TRBD and TRBJ reference segments. The analysis included only V-J combinations with a frequency above 0.0001, which together covered 99% to 99.2% of the repertoires. The TCS score was defined as the ratio of F50 (clonal expansion) to E x V (chaos), calculated using BLOSUM62-based TCRdist between CDR3 peptides within each V-J. Welch's t-statistics and random forest reduced roughly 540 V-J features to 13, which were used in a naive Bayes classifier (R e1071). The similarity between thyroid and blood repertoires was quantified using the Morisita-Horn index. In-frame beta chains were kept once TCRdb had trimmed the public reads at Q25 with fastp and called clones with MiXCR. All rows with the same CDR3 protein become a single entry with the most common DNA and genes. What appears here as the V and J calls and clone size reflects TCRdb's work, not the paper's. Within this sample are about 840,000 distinct CDR3 sequences, with over 35% of them counted one time only. The ten largest clones take up 7.5% to 9.5% of the sample.

The germline V gene gives CDR1 as SGDLS and CDR2 as YYNGEE. V is cut back by 3 bases and J by 5 bases, with 12 bases in the junction unmatched. Counted from cysteine to phenylalanine, this CDR3 has 18 amino acids. Only the CDR3 DNA is retained, 54 bases long and in frame from the first base. The specimen was blood. The V and J genes are TRBV9 and TRBJ2-2, with 11 bases matching TRBD1. The receptor was isolated from a man aged 18 to 35 with Graves' hyperthyroidism. The CDR3 has the sequence CASSAGTGGFLGTGELFF. Here is the DNA: TGTGCCAGCAGCGCCGGGACAGGGGGTTTCTTGGGAACCGGGGAGCTGTTTTTT.